This T cell receptor beta chain is drawn from a study of human T cells and chemical hapten exposure. As for the study in general: DPC 0.01% went on the upper back by patch test, with reading at 6 days.

Time point denoted: pre-sensitization, week 0. The treatment was: therapeutic diphenylcyclopropenone sensitization with weekly scalp DPC. The library tagged each cDNA molecule with unique molecular identifiers. Via MiXCR, TCRdb re-called the RACE reads, giving one row per CDR3 protein. This table holds 200,000 to 300,000 distinct CDR3 sequences, 7% to 10% found once. Trimming pared 0 bases from V and 1 base from J, leaving 3 bases between. The germline gives CDR1 LNHNV, CDR2 YYDKDF (reference sequence). The length of the CDR3 is 13 residues. The source of this sequence is a woman between 40 and 55 years old with alopecia areata. Some clones in this sample may be carry-over from other donors' samples. The sequencing used whole blood, collected in connection with sensitization to the hapten diphenylcyclopropenone (DPC). The rearrangement links TRBV15 to TRBJ1-1, with unresolved D. The CDR3 loop is CATSRDPNTEAFF. CDR3 bases: TGTGCCACCAGCAGAGATCCGAACACTGAAGCTTTCTTT.